This TCR beta chain came from a study of blood T cell repertoires in COVID-19. Study in general: Specimens from acute and convalescent COVID-19 originated in the United States, Italy and Spain. The analysed material was cDNA or gDNA that came from T cells, B-cell-depleted T cells, or PBMCs.

Authors' analysis steps: How many nucleated cells were present was estimated from reference gene primer amplification. Clones were read by immunoSEQ multiplex PCR, and TCRdb kept only the in-frame ones, dropping some. D and trimming were read from the DNA, whereas the V and J calls and clone size are those reported in that table. The table records about 89,000 clones, 75% to 85% of them present only once. The germline V gene encodes CDR1 SNHLY and CDR2 FYNNEI. Between the trimmed V and J ends, which lost 0 bases and 3 bases, there was a span of 8 bases. This CDR3 has 15 residues. This sequence was found in a woman aged 80 or older with acute or convalescent COVID-19. The chain recombines TRBV2 with TRBJ1-4, with D possibly being TRBD1 (5 bases). Sequencing was done on a sample of peripheral blood. In DNA form, the CDR3 reads TGTGCCAGCAGTGAAGCGGGGCTTTCTAATGAAAAACTGTTTTTT. It is translated as CASSEAGLSNEKLFF.